This entry describes one T cell receptor (beta chain). The data stem from a study of T cells in Graves' hyperthyroidism and ophthalmopathy. Study at large: Peripheral blood specimens were obtained at initial diagnosis, prior to any treatment.

It was RNA transcripts that yielded the amplified TCR beta CDR3 regions. First-round RT-PCR with HTBI primers amplified the TCR CDR3 region. TCRdb fed the multiplex PCR reads into MiXCR, producing one record per CDR3 protein. Of fewer than 350,000 distinct CDR3 sequences detected, over 15% appear once; the ten largest clones hold about a sixth. Ophthalmopathy patients had moderate-to-severe active disease, CAS ≥3, NOSPECS ≥4, and disease duration under 3 months. Clinical symptoms, serum thyroxine, TRAb, thyroid ultrasound and orbital computed tomography informed diagnoses. Germline loops: CDR1 SGHTA, CDR2 FQGNSA. With 2 bases clipped from V and 4 bases from J, the junction kept 7 bases outside the gene matches. CDR3 length: 15 amino acids.

This sequence was found in a woman aged 40 to 50 with Graves' ophthalmopathy. The sample consisted of blood. The V and J genes are TRBV7-2 and TRBJ1-1, with TRBD1 matching over 7 bases. The DNA for the CDR3 is TGTGCCAGCAGCTTACCGACAGGGTTGGTCACTGAAGCTTTCTTT. Protein sequence: CASSLPTGLVTEAFF.